This TCR beta chain came from a study of T cells after yellow fever vaccination. Looking at the study overall: Fractions of limited cellularity were prepared by means of SMART-Seq v4 Ultra Low Input.

The V and J ends lost 3 bases and 2 bases respectively, with 12 bases between them. The CDR3 has 14 residues. The germline gives CDR1 SGHRS, CDR2 YFSETQ. UMIs and a universal primer site were added when TCR cDNA was made by 5'RACE template switching. TCRdb reanalysed the 5' RACE reads using MiXCR and keeps one entry per CDR3 protein. The table records some 100,000 distinct CDR3 sequences, almost 9% of them present only once. This clonotype came up many times. The chain uses TRBV5-1 and TRBJ2-7, with TRBD1 as a possible D gene (7 bases). The TCR was taken from a man between 18 and 35 years old who received the YFV17D yellow fever vaccine. Here the sequenced sample was CD8+ T cells not binding an NS4B(214-222) dextramer, sorted from PBMCs, taken around 16 days after the first yellow fever vaccination. CDR3 DNA sequence: TGCGCCAGCAGCTGGGGGGACAGACCCTACGAGCAGTACTTC. Residues: CASSWGDRPYEQYF.